This entry is about one T cell receptor beta chain. Original analysis: Estimation of nucleated cell counts was performed using reference gene primer amplification. This table comes from immunoSEQ multiplex PCR, and its TCRdb copy is limited to in-frame clones, with some not included. For V, J and clone size, that table is used; D and trimming come from the DNA. The sample yields more than 50,000 clones, 88% seen once. V dropped 5 bases and J dropped 3 bases, with 10 bases sitting between them. The V gene's germline CDR1 is LNHDA and CDR2 SQIVND (reference sequence). This CDR3 has 13 amino acids. The sample originates from a study of blood T cell repertoires in COVID-19. Study-level background: The cDNA or gDNA used as material had been derived from T cells, B-cell-depleted T cells, or PBMCs.

Sequencing used peripheral blood. This chain joins TRBV19 and TRBJ1-2, with D possibly being TRBD1 (6 bases). The TCR was taken from a human donor in a cohort sampled during active COVID-19. CDR3 sequence reads: CASSPQGYYGYTF. The CDR3 DNA reads as TGTGCCAGTAGTCCCCAGGGGTACTATGGCTACACCTTC.